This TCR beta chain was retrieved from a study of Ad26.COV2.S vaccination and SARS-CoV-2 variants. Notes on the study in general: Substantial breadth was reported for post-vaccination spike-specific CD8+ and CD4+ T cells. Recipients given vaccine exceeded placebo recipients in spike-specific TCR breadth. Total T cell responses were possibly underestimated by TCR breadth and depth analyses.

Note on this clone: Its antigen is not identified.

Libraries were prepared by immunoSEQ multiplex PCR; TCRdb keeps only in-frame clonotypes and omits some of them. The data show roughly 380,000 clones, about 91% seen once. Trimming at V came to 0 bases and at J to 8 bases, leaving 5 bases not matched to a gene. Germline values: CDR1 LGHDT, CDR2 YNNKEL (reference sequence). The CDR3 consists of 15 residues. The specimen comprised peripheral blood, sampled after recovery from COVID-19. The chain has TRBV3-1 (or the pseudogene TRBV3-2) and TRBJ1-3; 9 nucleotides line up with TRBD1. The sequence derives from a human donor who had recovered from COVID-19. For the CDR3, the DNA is TGTGCCAGCAGCCAAGAGAGGGACAGGGTACACACCATATATTTT. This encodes CASSQERDRVHTIYF.